The 2 T cell receptor beta chains listed next were all sequenced from one sample in a study of cytomegalovirus exposure and HLA in healthy donors. PCR primers comprised 60 Vbeta and 13 Jbeta primers. Data came from immunoSEQ multiplex PCR; TCRdb stores just in-frame clones and leaves some out. The data show approximately 54,000 clones, with roughly 85% seen just once and less than 4% held by the top ten. The specimen sequenced was PBMCs. The receptors stem from a young woman in good health and CMV-seronegative.

The rearrangement uses TRBV9 and TRBJ2-1, with 7 bases matching TRBD2. With 3 bases clipped from V and 2 bases from J, the junction kept 11 bases outside the gene matches. The CDR3 runs to 17 residues. CDR1 is SGDLS and CDR2 is YYNGEE in the germline V gene. The chain's CDR3 is CASSAALAVNAYNEQFF. CDR3 nucleotides: TGTGCCAGCAGCGCCGCCCTAGCGGTGAATGCCTACAATGAGCAGTTCTTC.

V is TRBV28 and J is TRBJ2-7, with 7 nucleotides matching TRBD2. With V trimmed by 2 bases and J by 5 bases, 9 bases remained unmatched. This CDR3 is built from 15 residues. Germline V gene sequence: CDR1 MDHEN, CDR2 SYDVKM. CDR3 amino acids: CASSLPQGGWHEQYF. CDR3 coding DNA: TGTGCCAGCAGTTTACCTCAGGGAGGGTGGCACGAGCAGTACTTC.